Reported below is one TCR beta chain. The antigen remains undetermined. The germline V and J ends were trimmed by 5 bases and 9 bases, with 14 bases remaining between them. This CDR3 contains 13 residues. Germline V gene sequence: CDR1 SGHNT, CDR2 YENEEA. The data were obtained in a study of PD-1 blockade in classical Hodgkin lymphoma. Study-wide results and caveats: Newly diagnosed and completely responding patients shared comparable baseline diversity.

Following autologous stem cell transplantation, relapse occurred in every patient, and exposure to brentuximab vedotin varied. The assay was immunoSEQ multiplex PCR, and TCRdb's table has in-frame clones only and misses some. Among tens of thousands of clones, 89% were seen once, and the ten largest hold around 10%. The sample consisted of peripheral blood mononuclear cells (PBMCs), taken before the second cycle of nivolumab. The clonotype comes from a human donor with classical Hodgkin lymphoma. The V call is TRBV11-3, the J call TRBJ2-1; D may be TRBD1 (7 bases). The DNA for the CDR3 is TGTGCCAGCAGCCGCCACAGGGGAGGTGAGCAGTTCTTC. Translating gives CASSRHRGGEQFF.